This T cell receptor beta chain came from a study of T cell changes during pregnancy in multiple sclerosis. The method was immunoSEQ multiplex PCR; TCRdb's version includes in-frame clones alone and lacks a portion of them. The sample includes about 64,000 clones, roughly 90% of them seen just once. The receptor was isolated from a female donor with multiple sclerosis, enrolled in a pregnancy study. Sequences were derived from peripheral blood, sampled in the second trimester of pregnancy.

The CDR3 DNA reads as TGTGCCAGCAGCTTAGCGTTTGGGACTAGCGGGACGTACGAGCAGTACTTC. It yields the protein CASSLAFGTSGTYEQYF. The chain is built from TRBV7-2 and TRBJ2-7; 13 bases are a match to TRBD2. Per the germline V gene, CDR1 is SGHTA and CDR2 is FQGNSA. The CDR3 runs 17 residues. Losses at the gene ends were 0 bases for V and 4 bases for J; bases not matched to a gene: 6. Full variable domain (remainder filled in from reference TRBV7-2 and TRBJ2-7): GAGVSQSPSNKVTEKGKDVELRCDPISGHTALYWYRQSLGQGLEFLIYFQGNSAPDKSGLPSDRFSAERTGGSVSTLTIQRTQQEDSAVYLCASSLAFGTSGTYEQYFGPGTRLTVT.